The 31 T cell receptor beta chains below come from one sample, sequenced in a study of blood T cell repertoires in COVID-19. The assay was immunoSEQ multiplex PCR, and TCRdb's table has in-frame clones only and misses some. The table lists approximately 23,000 clones, 70% to 90% of them singletons. The sample consisted of peripheral blood. The receptor set was obtained from a woman at least 80 years old with active COVID-19.

CDR3 bases: TGTGCCAGCAGCTTGACTGGACAGGGGGCTTTCGGCAATCAGCCCCAGCATTTT. This encodes CASSLTGQGAFGNQPQHF. The rearrangement joins TRBV7-2 to TRBJ1-5, with 11 bases that match TRBD1. The CDR3 contains 18 residues. Germline V gene lookup returns CDR1 SGHTA and CDR2 FQGNSA. V shed 3 bases, J shed 2 bases, and the junction held 9 bases outside the gene matches.

The chain couples TRBV4-3 to TRBJ2-5, with 9 bases fitting TRBD2. Germline lookup yields CDR1 LGHNA and CDR2 YSLEER. V shed 1 base, J shed 2 bases, and the junction held 2 bases outside the gene matches. The CDR3 consists of 15 residues. The CDR3 is CASSQGGGGQETQYF. The CDR3 DNA reads as TGCGCCAGCAGCCAAGGCGGGGGGGGACAAGAGACCCAGTACTTC.

The V gene is TRBV18, the J gene TRBJ1-2, with 7 bases identical to TRBD1. V gave up 1 base and J gave up 7 bases; unmatched junction bases: 12. The CDR3 is made up of 16 amino acids. From germline, CDR1 is KGHSH and CDR2 LQKENI. CDR3 DNA: TGTGCCAGCTCACCACGATCCCGACAGGGTGATGGTGGCTACACCTTC. Translating gives CASSPRSRQGDGGYTF. The entire variable domain, with the rest obtained from reference TRBV18 and TRBJ1-2, is as follows: NAGVMQNPRHLVRRRGQEARLRCSPMKGHSHVYWYRQLPEEGLKFMVYLQKENIIDESGMPKERFSAEFPKEGPSILRIQQVVRGDSAAYFCASSPRSRQGDGGYTFGSGTRLTVV.

The rearrangement uses TRBV7-2 and TRBJ2-1; D gene unclear. Trimming cost V 2 bases and J 5 bases, with 10 bases left between them. This CDR3 is built from 14 residues. Germline-derived CDR1 and CDR2 are SGHTA and FQGNSA. CDR3 sequence reads: CASSLTSVDNEQFF. In DNA form, the CDR3 reads TGTGCCAGCAGCTTAACCTCGGTCGACAATGAGCAGTTCTTC.

J is TRBJ2-3 and V is TRBV9, with D uncertain. Trimming took off 2 bases at V and 0 bases at J, with 19 bases between the two ends. The CDR3 runs to 18 residues. In germline, CDR1 is SGDLS, CDR2 YYNGEE. CDR3 sequence reads: CASSVSIVAESSTDTQYF. The CDR3 nucleotides are TGTGCCAGCAGCGTCAGCATCGTCGCGGAATCTAGCACAGATACGCAGTATTTT.

This chain links TRBV19 with TRBJ2-3, with 8 bases aligning to TRBD1. After removal of 7 bases from V and 3 bases from J, the junction contained 6 bases not matched to a gene. The CDR3 sequence is 14 residues long. The germline gives CDR1 LNHDA, CDR2 SQIVND (reference sequence). The CDR3 DNA follows: TGTGCCAGTACGTCCGGACAGGGTACAGATACGCAGTATTTT. Protein sequence: CASTSGQGTDTQYF.

This chain links TRBV25-1 with TRBJ1-1, with TRBD1 matching 8 bases. J was trimmed by 1 base and V by 4 bases; bases with no gene match: 5. Per the germline V gene, CDR1 is MGHDK and CDR2 is SYGVNS. The CDR3 has 15 residues. The CDR3 region is CASSGSGQGNTEAFF. The CDR3 region has the DNA TGTGCCAGCAGTGGCTCAGGACAGGGGAACACTGAAGCTTTCTTT.

The V and J genes are TRBV10-3 and TRBJ1-3, with 7 bases lining up with TRBD1. V trimming: 10 bases; J trimming: 0 bases; junction bases outside the gene matches: 9. This CDR3 has 15 residues. Germline assignment: CDR1 ENHRY and CDR2 SYGVKD. The chain's CDR3 is CATNRGQASGNTIYF. The CDR3 nucleotides read TGTGCCACAAATAGGGGGCAGGCCTCTGGAAACACCATATATTTT.

This chain links TRBV18 with TRBJ2-3; perhaps TRBD2 as D (5 bases). The germline V and J ends were trimmed by 1 base and 2 bases, with 7 bases remaining between them. Germline loops: CDR1 KGHSH, CDR2 LQKENI. CDR3 length equals 14 residues. The CDR3 bases are TGTGCCAGCTCACCACTAGCGCACACAGATACGCAGTATTTT. Translated, it gives CASSPLAHTDTQYF.

The chain recombines TRBV10-1 with TRBJ2-2, with 11 bases identical to TRBD2. Germline V lookup: CDR1 WNHNN, CDR2 SYGVQD (reference sequence). The junction had 7 bases not matched to a gene; V was cut back by 2 bases and J by 5 bases. The CDR3 spans 17 residues. The CDR3 reads CASSEPTSGGATGELFF. In DNA, the CDR3 is TGCGCCAGCAGTGAGCCCACTAGCGGGGGTGCGACCGGGGAGCTGTTTTTT.

J is TRBJ1-2 and V is TRBV6-5, with TRBD1 matching 11 bases. Germline V gives CDR1 MNHEY, CDR2 SVGAGI. Trimming at V came to 6 bases and at J to 8 bases, leaving 5 bases not matched to a gene. The CDR3 loop spans 13 amino acids. The CDR3 here is CASRPGQGEGYTF. The CDR3 coding sequence is TGTGCCAGCAGGCCGGGACAGGGGGAAGGCTACACCTTC.

This CDR3 reads CASGLRVQGDEQYF. Here the CDR3 DNA reads TGTGCTAGTGGTTTGAGGGTCCAGGGCGACGAGCAGTACTTC. This chain joins TRBV12-5 and TRBJ2-7; perhaps TRBD1 as D (5 bases). The germline V gene encodes CDR1 LGHNT and CDR2 FRNRAP. This CDR3 comprises 14 residues. The V end lost 2 bases, the J end lost 5 bases, and 13 bases lay between the germline ends.

The chain uses TRBV4-3 and TRBJ2-1; 12 nucleotides match TRBD2. Trimming removed 4 bases from V and 0 bases from J; junction bases left unmatched: 10. The CDR3 extends over 19 amino acids. Germline CDR1 and CDR2: LGHNA and YSLEER. The CDR3 DNA reads TGCGCCAGCAGCCCTAGCGGGGGGGCCTTAAGGGGCTCCTACAATGAGCAGTTCTTC. Protein product: CASSPSGGALRGSYNEQFF.

The J gene is TRBJ1-3, the V gene TRBV6-1; 7 bases match TRBD1. The V and J ends lost 3 bases and 4 bases, in that order; junction bases with no gene match: 0. Per germline, CDR1 MNHNS and CDR2 SASEGT. CDR3 length: 13 residues. The CDR3, as DNA: TGTGCCAGCAGTGAGGACAGGGGAAACACCATATATTTT. As protein: CASSEDRGNTIYF.

This rearrangement joins TRBV2 to TRBJ2-3, with TRBD1 matching 7 bases. The ends lost 1 base at V and 2 bases at J; junction bases unmatched: 9. This CDR3 has 17 residues. Germline V gives CDR1 SNHLY, CDR2 FYNNEI. The CDR3 sequence is CASSEVGRGKPTDTQYF. The DNA for the CDR3 is TGTGCCAGCAGTGAAGTGGGCAGGGGGAAACCCACAGATACGCAGTATTTT.

The V and J genes are TRBV11-2 and TRBJ2-2; 7 bases line up with TRBD2. The V and J ends lost 0 bases and 1 base, in that order; junction bases with no gene match: 2. The germline V gene encodes CDR1 SGHAT and CDR2 FQNNGV. The CDR3 is 16 amino acids. The CDR3 DNA is TGTGCCAGCAGCTTAGATGGCGGGGGGAACACCGGGGAGCTGTTTTTT. This sequence encodes CASSLDGGGNTGELFF.

This rearrangement joins TRBV5-4 to TRBJ2-7; TRBD1 agrees at 10 bases. The CDR3 consists of 15 residues. The germline V gene has CDR1 SGHNT and CDR2 YYREEE (reference sequence). The trim removed 3 bases at V and 5 bases at J, leaving 8 bases unmatched. CDR3: CASSSPPGTGDEQYF. DNA for the CDR3: TGTGCCAGCAGCTCACCTCCAGGGACAGGGGACGAGCAGTACTTC.

The J gene is TRBJ1-1, the V gene TRBV5-1; D remains ambiguous. Germline loops: CDR1 SGHRS, CDR2 YFSETQ. The CDR3 has 14 amino acids. V was cut by 0 bases and J by 2 bases, with 8 bases left in between. CDR3 in DNA: TGCGCCAGCAGCTTGGAACACTACAACACTGAAGCTTTCTTT. Amino acid sequence: CASSLEHYNTEAFF.

The rearrangement links TRBV6-5 to TRBJ1-2; D gene unclear. V was clipped by 10 bases and J by 4 bases, with 13 bases between them. Germline CDR1 reads MNHEY; CDR2 reads SVGAGI. This CDR3 spans 12 amino acids. The DNA for the CDR3 is TGTGCCACCCTTGGTCGGGGCTATGGCTACACCTTC. As protein: CATLGRGYGYTF.

The chain uses TRBV6-5 and TRBJ2-3; D gene ambiguous. The CDR3 is 14 residues long. The V and J ends lost 4 bases and 6 bases respectively, with 14 bases between them. Per germline, CDR1 MNHEY and CDR2 SVGAGI. The CDR3 here is CASSSHQAPDTQYF. The CDR3 bases are TGTGCCAGCAGTTCCCACCAGGCACCGGATACGCAGTATTTT.

V gene TRBV4-2 combines with J gene TRBJ1-1, with D uncertain. Germline CDR1 and CDR2: LGHNA and YNFKEQ. V lost 1 base and J lost 1, with 7 bases in between. There are 14 residues in the CDR3. CDR3 DNA sequence: TGTGCCAGCAGCCAAGTGGGGAGGAACACTGAAGCTTTCTTT. Its translation: CASSQVGRNTEAFF.

The chain joins TRBV9 to TRBJ2-7, with D uncertain. The CDR3 is made up of 15 amino acids. V gave up 4 bases and J gave up 2 bases, with 16 bases separating them. Looked up from germline, CDR1 is SGDLS and CDR2 is YYNGEE. Here the CDR3 DNA reads TGTGCCAGCAGCCCCGGCGTGGGCTCCGCCTACGAGCAGTACTTC. Translated: CASSPGVGSAYEQYF.

The table lists this clone with a count of one. J is TRBJ2-3 and V is TRBV19, with 9 bases matching TRBD2. The germline gives CDR1 LNHDA, CDR2 SQIVND (reference sequence). The J segment lost 1 base and the V segment lost 6 bases, leaving 11 bases of the junction unmatched. The CDR3 consists of 17 residues. For the CDR3, the DNA is TGTGCCAGTAGGCGCCCGGGGGCTAGCGGGGGCACAGATACGCAGTATTTT. This sequence encodes CASRRPGASGGTDTQYF. Using reference TRBV19 and TRBJ2-3 for the parts outside the CDR3, the full variable domain is DGGITQSPKYLFRKEGQNVTLSCEQNLNHDAMYWYRQDPGQGLRLIYYSQIVNDFQKGDIAEGYSVSREKKESFPLTVTSAQKNPTAFYLCASRRPGASGGTDTQYFGPGTRLTVL.

The chain joins TRBV12-3 or TRBV12-4 to TRBJ2-5, with a tentative D call TRBD2 (6 bases). Trimming took 3 bases from V and 4 from J, leaving 9 bases between them. The CDR3 spans 13 residues. The chain's CDR3 is CASSLGEVETQYF. The CDR3 DNA reads as TGTGCCAGCAGTTTGGGGGAGGTAGAGACCCAGTACTTC.

This chain uses TRBV5-5 with TRBJ2-3; D gene unclear. V shed 4 bases and J shed 0 bases, with 9 bases lying between them. The CDR3 has 14 amino acids. The germline CDR1 and CDR2 sequences are SGHKS and YYEKEE (reference sequence). The CDR3 nucleotides are TGTGCCAGCAGCCCCGACTCTAGCACAGATACGCAGTATTTT. This translates into CASSPDSSTDTQYF. Full variable domain (rest looked up from reference TRBV5-5 and TRBJ2-3): DAGVTQSPTHLIKTRGQQVTLRCSPISGHKSVSWYQQVLGQGPQFIFQYYEKEERGRGNFPDRFSARQFPNYSSELNVNALLLGDSALYLCASSPDSSTDTQYFGPGTRLTVL.

The chain links TRBV29-1 to TRBJ2-1, with 8 bases fitting TRBD1. CDR3 size: 15 residues. In germline, CDR1 is SQVTM, CDR2 ANQGSEA. V lost 3 bases to trimming and J lost 5 bases; unmatched junction nucleotides: 9. The CDR3 DNA sequence: TGCAGCGTTGAGCCCAAGCTACAGGGGGACAATGAGCAGTTCTTC. Translation gives CSVEPKLQGDNEQFF.

The rearrangement links TRBV7-2 to TRBJ2-7; 9 positions match TRBD2. Germline trimming cut 5 bases from V and 6 bases from J; bases unmatched to any gene: 11. CDR1 and CDR2 (germline): SGHTA, FQGNSA. The CDR3 sequence is 15 residues long. CDR3 bases: TGTGCCAGCAGCCCCCTAGCGGGAACCCCCCTCGAGCAGTACTTC. Translation: CASSPLAGTPLEQYF. Full variable domain (outside the CDR3, taken from reference TRBV7-2 and TRBJ2-7): GAGVSQSPSNKVTEKGKDVELRCDPISGHTALYWYRQSLGQGLEFLIYFQGNSAPDKSGLPSDRFSAERTGGSVSTLTIQRTQQEDSAVYLCASSPLAGTPLEQYFGPGTRLTVT.

Regarding this clone: Mismatch with germline at one junction end may stem from a read error. The chain recombines TRBV4-1 with TRBJ1-1; D possibly corresponds to TRBD1 (6 bases). The CDR3 has 17 amino acids. Germline loops: CDR1 MGHRA, CDR2 YSYEKL. The CDR3 DNA reads as TGCGCCAGCAGAGGGCCTGGGTCTACAGGGTCGGACACTGGAGCTTTCTTT. Its protein is CASRGPGSTGSDTGAFF.

This clone was seen just once. The chain joins TRBV7-2 to TRBJ2-3; D may be TRBD2 (7 bases). Trimming took 5 bases from V and 4 from J, leaving 28 bases between them. From germline, CDR1 is SGHTA and CDR2 FQGNSA. This CDR3 region has 19 residues. The CDR3 coding sequence is TGTGCCAGCAGCGCAACCCCGGGGGGCGGGGGCTATCGACCAGATACGCAGTATTTT. This encodes CASSATPGGGGYRPDTQYF.

The chain joins TRBV27 to TRBJ1-3, with TRBD1 as a possible D gene (5 bases). The germline V gene encodes CDR1 MNHEY and CDR2 SMNVEV (reference sequence). The CDR3 totals 17 residues. The V and J ends lost 2 bases and 0 bases respectively, with 14 bases between them. CDR3 nucleotide sequence: TGTGCCAGCAGTTTAGGGCCCCCAGGGATCTCTGGAAACACCATATATTTT. It specifies CASSLGPPGISGNTIYF.

The V gene is TRBV10-3, the J gene TRBJ1-6; TRBD1 agrees at 7 bases. V lost 10 bases to trimming and J lost 7 bases; unmatched junction nucleotides: 10. This CDR3 is built from 14 residues. Germline CDR1 reads ENHRY; CDR2 reads SYGVKD. DNA for the CDR3: TGTGCCACGACCCTAGACAGGGAGAATTCACCCCTCCACTTT. Translating gives CATTLDRENSPLHF.